This entry concerns a single T cell receptor (beta chain). cDNA came from about 0.5 to 1 ug RNA primed by random hexamers. Amplification of the TCR beta CDR3 was carried out by immunoSEQ multiplex PCR, which spanned a total of 54 Vbeta and 13 Jbeta segments. TCRdb re-analysed the immunoSEQ multiplex PCR reads in MiXCR, keeping a single row per CDR3 protein. This repertoire shows roughly 140,000 distinct CDR3 sequences, 85% to 95% found once; its top ten account for 0.15% to 0.2%. Trimming removed 5 bases from V and 5 bases from J; junction bases left unmatched: 8. Germline CDR1 is DFQATT and CDR2 is SNEGSKA (reference sequence). The CDR3 spans 14 residues. These data originate in a study of CD8 T cells in Susac syndrome. Study background: Treatment status at blood draw for the Susac syndrome patients was therapy-naive, corticosteroids, or intravenous immunoglobulin alone.

The diagnostic criteria were recently defined, and patients with Susac syndrome met them for definite or probable disease. Negative isolation was used for CD8+ and CD4+ T cells and FACS enrichment for TEMRA cells. The chain couples TRBV20-1 to TRBJ2-5; 10 bases are shared with TRBD1. The sequenced material came from CD4+ T cells from PBMCs. The TCR comes from a human donor with Susac syndrome. CDR3 sequence reads: CSALRQGAGETQYF. CDR3 bases: TGCAGTGCTCTTAGACAGGGGGCTGGGGAGACCCAGTACTTC.